A selection of T cell receptor beta chains follows, all from one sample in a study of cytomegalovirus exposure and HLA in healthy donors. The repertoire was sequenced with immunoSEQ multiplex PCR; TCRdb's copy has only in-frame clones and lacks some. The sample includes 130,000 or so clones, roughly 70% seen only once; the top ten take 6.6%. The sequenced material came from PBMCs. Receptor source: a man aged 35 to 55 in good health and CMV-seropositive. Each CDR3 is given with its conserved first and last residue. The D gene is left open where the match is weak. Clone size appears in some rows only: once, few, many, or a class for an expanded clone.

D: TRBD1; J: TRBJ2-5; V: TRBV7-2; size: -; DNA: TGTGCCAGCACCGTGGGACAGGGACAAGAGACCCAGTACTTC; CDR3: CASTVGQGQETQYF
D: -; J: TRBJ1-5; V: TRBV19; size: once; DNA: TGTGCCAGTAGTATCCACAGGGAAGGCAATCAGCCCCAGCATTTT; CDR3: CASSIHREGNQPQHF
D: -; J: TRBJ1-1; V: TRBV7-9; size: few; DNA: TGTGCCAGCGAGGGGGAGAACACTGAAGCTTTCTTT; CDR3: CASEGENTEAFF
D: TRBD2; J: TRBJ2-7; V: TRBV5-1; size: -; DNA: TGCGCCAGCAGCTTGGCCCTTAGCGGGAGTGACGAGCAGTACTTC; CDR3: CASSLALSGSDEQYF
D: -; J: TRBJ2-1; V: TRBV10-3; size: -; DNA: TGTGCCATCAGTGAGCCTTTGAAATTAGACAATGAGCAGTTCTTC; CDR3: CAISEPLKLDNEQFF
D: -; J: TRBJ1-5; V: TRBV6-1; size: -; DNA: TGTGCCAGCAGCGGGGGGGCGAGTAGCAATCAGCCCCAGCATTTT; CDR3: CASSGGASSNQPQHF
D: -; J: TRBJ1-3; V: TRBV5-6; size: medium-sized; DNA: TGTGCCAGCAGCTTGGCGGGGGTCGGGGACACCATATATTTT; CDR3: CASSLAGVGDTIYF
D: TRBD1; J: TRBJ1-2; V: TRBV5-6; size: -; DNA: TGTGCCAGCAGCTTATACAGGGGGCGGATTTATGGCTACACCTTC; CDR3: CASSLYRGRIYGYTF
D: -; J: TRBJ2-1; V: TRBV2; size: -; DNA: TGTGCCAGCAGTGACCCCCAGTACAATGAGCAGTTCTTC; CDR3: CASSDPQYNEQFF
D: TRBD1; J: TRBJ2-7; V: TRBV18; size: -; DNA: TGTGCCAGCTCACTCCTCACACAGGGGACGTTTGAGCAGTACTTC; CDR3: CASSLLTQGTFEQYF
D: -; J: TRBJ2-4; V: TRBV5-1; size: -; DNA: TGCGCCAGCAGCTTGGAAACAGTGGGCAAAAACATTCAGTACTTC; CDR3: CASSLETVGKNIQYF
D: TRBD1; J: TRBJ1-6; V: TRBV7-2; size: -; DNA: TGTGCCAGCAGCTTAGGGGACAGGGGAGGCTCACCCCTCCACTTT; CDR3: CASSLGDRGGSPLHF
D: TRBD1; J: TRBJ2-7; V: TRBV7-9; size: -; DNA: TGTGCCGGGGGACAGGGGCCGTACGAGCAGTACTTC; CDR3: CAGGQGPYEQYF
D: -; J: TRBJ1-2; V: TRBV6-1; size: -; DNA: TGTGCCAGCAGTGAAGACGGGTGGTCCTATGGCTACACCTTC; CDR3: CASSEDGWSYGYTF
D: TRBD1; J: TRBJ1-1; V: TRBV5-1; size: -; DNA: TGCGCCAGCAGCCAAAAGACAGGGTTGAACACTGAAGCTTTCTTT; CDR3: CASSQKTGLNTEAFF
D: TRBD1; J: TRBJ2-3; V: TRBV27; size: -; DNA: TGTGCCAGCAGTTTAGCGACAGGGGCCACAGATACGCAGTATTTT; CDR3: CASSLATGATDTQYF
D: TRBD2; J: TRBJ2-2; V: TRBV5-1; size: -; DNA: TGCGCCAGCAGCTTTTTAGCGGGAGGAACCGGGGAGCTGTTTTTT; CDR3: CASSFLAGGTGELFF
D: -; J: TRBJ1-6; V: TRBV29-1; size: -; DNA: TGCAGCGTTGGGGCAGGGGATAATTCACCCCTCCACTTT; CDR3: CSVGAGDNSPLHF
D: -; J: TRBJ2-5; V: TRBV4-2; size: -; DNA: TGTGCCAGCAGCCTCATAACAGGGAGCCAAGAGACCCAGTACTTC; CDR3: CASSLITGSQETQYF
D: -; J: TRBJ2-7; V: TRBV6-6; size: -; DNA: TGTGCCAGCAGTTACCCCCCCCCTGACGAGCAGTACTTC; CDR3: CASSYPPPDEQYF
D: -; J: TRBJ1-3; V: TRBV4-1; size: -; DNA: TGCGCCAGCAGCCTATCGGACACCATATATTTT; CDR3: CASSLSDTIYF
D: -; J: TRBJ1-5; V: TRBV7-2; size: few; DNA: TGTGCCAGCAGCTTAGTAGGTGTTGGGGGGTCAAGGTTAAATCAGCCCCAGCATTTT; CDR3: CASSLVGVGGSRLNQPQHF
D: TRBD2; J: TRBJ2-1; V: TRBV19; size: -; DNA: TGTGCCAGTAGATCTTGGGCTAGCGGGCCCCCTGGAAATGAGCAGTTCTTC; CDR3: CASRSWASGPPGNEQFF
D: TRBD1; J: TRBJ1-2; V: TRBV6-4; size: -; DNA: TGTGCCAGCAGTGACCCGAGGACAGGACTTAACTATGGCTACACCTTC; CDR3: CASSDPRTGLNYGYTF
D: -; J: TRBJ1-3; V: TRBV7-2; size: -; DNA: TGTGCCAGCAGCCCTTTCGGAGGGCGCTCTGGAAACACCATATATTTT; CDR3: CASSPFGGRSGNTIYF
D: -; J: TRBJ2-5; V: TRBV29-1; size: -; DNA: TGCAGCGCAATGGGGGGAAACAAAGAGACCCAGTACTTC; CDR3: CSAMGGNKETQYF
D: -; J: TRBJ2-1; V: TRBV9; size: few; DNA: TGTGCCAGCAGCGTAGGGCAAAACAATGAGCAGTTCTTC; CDR3: CASSVGQNNEQFF
D: -; J: TRBJ2-5; V: TRBV5-4; size: -; DNA: TGTGCCAGCAGCCCGGCCGGGTTCCCAACCCAGTACTTC; CDR3: CASSPAGFPTQYF
D: -; J: TRBJ2-7; V: TRBV6-6; size: -; DNA: TGTGCCAGCAGTTCCGCGGCAGGGGGGACCTACGAGCAGTACTTC; CDR3: CASSSAAGGTYEQYF
D: TRBD1; J: TRBJ1-5; V: TRBV19; size: -; DNA: TGTGCCAGTAGTACACGGGACAGTAGCAATCAGCCCCAGCATTTT; CDR3: CASSTRDSSNQPQHF
D: TRBD1; J: TRBJ1-6; V: TRBV19; size: once; DNA: TGTGCCAGTAGTTCGGCCGGGACAGGGGGGTATAATTCACCCCTCCACTTT; CDR3: CASSSAGTGGYNSPLHF
D: TRBD2; J: TRBJ2-7; V: TRBV15; size: once; DNA: TGTGCCACCAGCAGCCCGGCGGGAGCCTACGAGCAGTACTTC; CDR3: CATSSPAGAYEQYF
D: -; J: TRBJ2-7; V: TRBV2; size: few; DNA: TGTGCCAGCAGAAGGAGAATATGGGACGAGCAGTACTTC; CDR3: CASRRRIWDEQYF
D: -; J: TRBJ1-5; V: TRBV19; size: few; DNA: TGTGCCAGTAGTATCCAACATAGCAATCAGCCCCAGCATTTT; CDR3: CASSIQHSNQPQHF
D: -; J: TRBJ2-7; V: TRBV18; size: -; DNA: TGTGCCAGCTCCAGCGACCAGAACAAGCAGTACTTC; CDR3: CASSSDQNKQYF
D: -; J: TRBJ1-2; V: TRBV27; size: few; DNA: TGTGCCAGCAGTTCATTACTTTACGCGGACAGTAACTACAGAGACTATGGCTACACCTTC; CDR3: CASSSLLYADSNYRDYGYTF
D: TRBD2; J: TRBJ2-1; V: TRBV28; size: -; DNA: TGTGCCAGCAGTTTATGGGCGGGGGGGAACTTCTACAATGAGCAGTTCTTC; CDR3: CASSLWAGGNFYNEQFF
D: -; J: TRBJ1-1; V: TRBV11-2; size: -; DNA: TGTGCCAGCAGGGTGAAGCTCGAAGCTTTCTTT; CDR3: CASRVKLEAFF
D: TRBD2; J: TRBJ2-2; V: TRBV7-2; size: -; DNA: TGTGCCAGCAGCCAAGGGGGCGGGAGGGGCACCGGGGAGCTGTTTTTT; CDR3: CASSQGGGRGTGELFF
D: -; J: TRBJ1-5; V: TRBV19; size: -; DNA: TGTGCCAGTAGTGTGCAGGCAGGGTCATATCAGCCCCAGCATTTT; CDR3: CASSVQAGSYQPQHF
D: TRBD1; J: TRBJ1-3; V: TRBV7-2; size: -; DNA: TGTGCCAGCACGACAACAGGGGGGGCTGGAAACACCATATATTTT; CDR3: CASTTTGGAGNTIYF
D: -; J: TRBJ1-4; V: TRBV7-9; size: -; DNA: TGTTCCAGCAGCCCAGGGGTAGAAAAACTGTTTTTT; CDR3: CSSSPGVEKLFF
D: TRBD1; J: TRBJ2-7; V: TRBV18; size: -; DNA: TGTGCCAGCTCACCACTGGACAGGTCCTCCTACGAGCAGTACTTC; CDR3: CASSPLDRSSYEQYF
D: TRBD2; J: TRBJ2-7; V: TRBV5-6; size: -; DNA: TGTGCCAGCACCCCGAACGGGGGGGCTGGCGAGCAGTACTTC; CDR3: CASTPNGGAGEQYF
D: -; J: TRBJ2-3; V: TRBV25-1; size: -; DNA: TGTGCCAGCAGTGAATCGATAGTTATGAGCACAGATACGCAGTATTTT; CDR3: CASSESIVMSTDTQYF
D: TRBD1; J: TRBJ1-1; V: TRBV7-7; size: -; DNA: TGTGCTAGCAGCCTTGACCCAGGGGGTGAAGCTTTCTTT; CDR3: CASSLDPGGEAFF
D: -; J: TRBJ2-2; V: TRBV5-6; size: -; DNA: TGTGCCAGCAGCTTAACCAGGGGATGGAACACCGGGGAGCTGTTTTTT; CDR3: CASSLTRGWNTGELFF
D: TRBD1; J: TRBJ1-2; V: TRBV14; size: few; DNA: TGTGCCAGCAGCCAAGAACGTCACGGGACAGGGAGCTATGGCTACACCTTC; CDR3: CASSQERHGTGSYGYTF
D: TRBD1; J: TRBJ2-7; V: TRBV6-6; size: few; DNA: TGTGCCAGCAGTTACAATCGGGACAGCTACGAGCAGTACTTC; CDR3: CASSYNRDSYEQYF
D: -; J: TRBJ1-1; V: TRBV19; size: -; DNA: TGTGCCAGTTGTGGCGAGGGGGGGACTCCCCGTGAAGCTTTCTTT; CDR3: CASCGEGGTPREAFF
D: -; J: TRBJ1-1; V: TRBV21-1; size: -; DNA: TGTGCCAGCAGCAAAGCGGTGTCAGGGGGGCGGGTCACTGAAGCTTTCTTT; CDR3: CASSKAVSGGRVTEAFF
D: -; J: TRBJ1-1; V: TRBV28; size: -; DNA: TGTGCCAGCAGACCAGGGGCAGGGACTGAAGCTTTCTTT; CDR3: CASRPGAGTEAFF
D: -; J: TRBJ2-5; V: TRBV2; size: -; DNA: TGTGCCAGCAGTCAGGGTACCCCCTTAGAGACCCAGTACTTC; CDR3: CASSQGTPLETQYF